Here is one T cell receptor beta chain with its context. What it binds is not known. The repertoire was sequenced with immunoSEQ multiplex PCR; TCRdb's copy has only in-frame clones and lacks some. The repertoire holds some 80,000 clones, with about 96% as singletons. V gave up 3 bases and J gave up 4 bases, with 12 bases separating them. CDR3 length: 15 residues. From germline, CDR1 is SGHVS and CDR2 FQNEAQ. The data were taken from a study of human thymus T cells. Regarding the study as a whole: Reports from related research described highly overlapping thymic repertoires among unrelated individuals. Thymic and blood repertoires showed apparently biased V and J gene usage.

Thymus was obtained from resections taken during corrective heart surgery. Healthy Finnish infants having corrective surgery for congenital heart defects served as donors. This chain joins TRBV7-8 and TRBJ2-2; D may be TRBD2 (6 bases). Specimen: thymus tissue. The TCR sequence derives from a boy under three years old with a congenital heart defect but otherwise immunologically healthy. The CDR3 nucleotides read TGTGCCAGCAGCTTGGCCGCGGGACCCACCGGGGAGCTGTTTTTT. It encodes CASSLAAGPTGELFF.